This T cell receptor (beta chain) was documented in a study of tumor and adjacent non-tumor tissue in lung cancer. Points from the study as a whole: Tumor TCR diversity, when higher, was linked to shorter survival.

Germline V CDR1 and CDR2: SGHDN, FVKESK. Trimming took 5 bases from V and 8 from J, leaving 15 bases between them. The CDR3 is 14 amino acids. RNA was extracted from bulk tissue without any cell sorting. Worth noting for this clonotype: No antigen is known for it.

TCRbeta libraries were built with three rounds of nested PCR, modified from ARM-PCR. From the multiplex PCR reads, TCRdb called clonotypes with MiXCR, one entry per CDR3 protein. The table includes tens of thousands of distinct CDR3 sequences, roughly 72% detected once. This rearrangement joins TRBV14 to TRBJ2-2; D is unclear. The source is a woman between 35 and 50 years old with non-small cell lung cancer. The specimen sequenced was lung tumor tissue. CDR3 DNA: TGTGCCAGCAGCTCCGCGGCCGAATCTGGGGAGCTGTTTTTT. Protein product: CASSSAAESGELFF.